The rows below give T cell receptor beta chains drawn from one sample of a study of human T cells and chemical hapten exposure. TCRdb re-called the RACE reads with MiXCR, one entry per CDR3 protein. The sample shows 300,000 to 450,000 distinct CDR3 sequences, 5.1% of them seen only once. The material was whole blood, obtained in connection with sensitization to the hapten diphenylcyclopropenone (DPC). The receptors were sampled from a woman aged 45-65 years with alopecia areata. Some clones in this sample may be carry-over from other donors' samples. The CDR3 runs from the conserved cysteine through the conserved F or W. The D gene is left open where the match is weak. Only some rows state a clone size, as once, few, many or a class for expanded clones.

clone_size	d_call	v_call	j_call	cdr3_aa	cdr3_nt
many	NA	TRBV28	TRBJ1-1	CASSPGVSNTEAFF	TGTGCCAGCAGTCCAGGGGTCTCTAACACTGAAGCTTTCTTT
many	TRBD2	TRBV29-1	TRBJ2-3	CSVSGLAGGADTQYF	TGCAGCGTTAGTGGTCTAGCGGGAGGCGCGGATACGCAGTATTTT
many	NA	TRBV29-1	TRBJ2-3	CSVDSGSTDTQYF	TGCAGCGTTGACAGTGGGAGCACAGATACGCAGTATTTT
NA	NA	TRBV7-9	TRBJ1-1	CASSLVGKGKYTEAFF	TGTGCCAGCAGCTTAGTAGGGAAGGGAAAGTACACTGAAGCTTTCTTT
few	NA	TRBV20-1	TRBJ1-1	CSAERNMNTEAFF	TGCAGTGCCGAGCGAAATATGAACACTGAAGCTTTCTTT
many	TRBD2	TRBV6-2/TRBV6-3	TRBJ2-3	CASSAIAGETDTQYF	TGTGCCAGCAGTGCCATAGCGGGAGAGACAGATACGCAGTATTTT
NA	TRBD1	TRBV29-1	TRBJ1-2	CSVALDRDYGYTF	TGCAGCGTGGCATTGGACAGGGACTATGGCTACACCTTC
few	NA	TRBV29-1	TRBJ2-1	CSASNNEQFF	TGCAGCGCCTCGAACAATGAGCAGTTCTTC
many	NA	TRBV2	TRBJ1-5	CASMRGDTFNQPQHF	TGTGCCAGCATGAGGGGGGACACCTTTAATCAGCCCCAGCATTTT
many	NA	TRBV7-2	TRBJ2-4	CASSLRLEAKNIQYF	TGTGCCAGCAGCCTCCGTCTGGAGGCCAAAAACATTCAGTACTTC
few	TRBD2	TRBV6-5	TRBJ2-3	CASSRAGAVTDTQYF	TGTGCCAGCAGTCGAGCGGGGGCCGTCACAGATACGCAGTATTTT
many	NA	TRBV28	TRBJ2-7	CASSPPGLPYEQYF	TGTGCCAGCAGTCCCCCGGGACTGCCTTACGAGCAGTACTTC
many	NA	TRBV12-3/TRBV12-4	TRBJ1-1	CASSPARGAGAEAFF	TGTGCCAGCAGCCCTGCGAGGGGGGCGGGAGCTGAAGCTTTCTTT
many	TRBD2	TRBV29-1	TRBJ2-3	CSVLLAGDGRLTDTQYF	TGCAGCGTCTTACTAGCGGGAGACGGTAGATTGACAGATACGCAGTATTTT
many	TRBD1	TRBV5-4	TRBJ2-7	CASSPRTGTGGYEQYF	TGTGCCAGCAGCCCACGAACCGGGACAGGGGGTTACGAGCAGTACTTC
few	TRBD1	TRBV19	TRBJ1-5	CASSNRGPMNQPQHF	TGTGCCAGTAGCAACAGGGGGCCCATGAATCAGCCCCAGCATTTT
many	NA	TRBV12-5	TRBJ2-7	CASGSRTSSYEQYF	TGTGCTAGTGGTTCTAGGACAAGCTCCTACGAGCAGTACTTC
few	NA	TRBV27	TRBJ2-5	CASSLGRGAKTQYF	TGTGCCAGCAGTTTAGGCCGGGGGGCGAAGACCCAGTACTTC
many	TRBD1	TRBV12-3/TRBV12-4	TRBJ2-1	CASRNRGNEQFF	TGTGCCAGCAGGAACAGGGGCAATGAGCAGTTCTTC
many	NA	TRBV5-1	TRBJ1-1	CASSSTTLNTEAFF	TGCGCCAGCAGCTCGACAACATTAAACACTGAAGCTTTCTTT
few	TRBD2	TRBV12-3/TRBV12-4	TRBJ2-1	CASSWGSGGPNEQFF	TGTGCCAGCAGTTGGGGGAGCGGGGGCCCAAATGAGCAGTTCTTC
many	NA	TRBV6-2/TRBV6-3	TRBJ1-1	CASSNMGGTEAFF	TGTGCCAGCAGCAACATGGGAGGGACTGAAGCTTTCTTT
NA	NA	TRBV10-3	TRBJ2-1	CAVTGGRGEQFF	TGTGCCGTCACCGGGGGGCGCGGCGAGCAGTTCTTC
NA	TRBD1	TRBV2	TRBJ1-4	CASSSGTGSEKLFF	TGTGCCAGCAGTTCCGGGACAGGGAGTGAAAAACTGTTTTTT
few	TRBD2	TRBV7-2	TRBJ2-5	CASSPGLAGETQYF	TGTGCCAGCAGCCCCGGACTAGCGGGAGAGACCCAGTACTTC
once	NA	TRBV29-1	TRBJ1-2	CSVGVKEHLGYTF	TGCAGCGTTGGGGTAAAAGAACATTTAGGCTACACCTTC
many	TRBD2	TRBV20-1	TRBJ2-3	CSARESAGGPSDTQYF	TGCAGTGCTAGAGAATCGGCGGGAGGGCCCTCGGATACGCAGTATTTT
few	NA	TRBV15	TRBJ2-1	CATSRDPGIYNEQFF	TGTGCCACCAGCAGAGATCCCGGGATCTACAATGAGCAGTTCTTC
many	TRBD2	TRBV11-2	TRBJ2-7	CASRRLALSEQYF	TGTGCCAGCCGGAGACTAGCTCTGAGCGAGCAGTACTTC
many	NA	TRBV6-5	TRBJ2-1	CASRRGRTYNEQFF	TGTGCCAGCAGGCGTGGACGGACTTACAATGAGCAGTTCTTC
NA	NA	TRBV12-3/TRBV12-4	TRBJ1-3	CASSSNLGSRSSGNTIYF	TGTGCCAGCAGTTCGAACCTAGGGTCTCGGAGCTCTGGAAACACCATATATTTT
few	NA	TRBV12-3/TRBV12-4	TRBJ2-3	CASRDSQNTDTQYF	TGTGCCAGCAGGGACAGTCAAAACACAGATACGCAGTATTTT
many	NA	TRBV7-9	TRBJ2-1	CASSLGPLEQFF	TGTGCCAGCAGCTTAGGCCCATTGGAGCAGTTCTTC
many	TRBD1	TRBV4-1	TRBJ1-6	CASSQAPSQGWGSPLHF	TGCGCCAGCAGCCAAGCACCCTCACAGGGGTGGGGTTCACCCCTCCACTTT
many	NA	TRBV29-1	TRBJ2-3	CSASTASSTDTQYF	TGCAGCGCGTCGACAGCCTCTAGCACAGATACGCAGTATTTT
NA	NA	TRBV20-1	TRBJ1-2	CSARVAGLGYTF	TGCAGTGCTAGAGTGGCAGGCCTTGGCTACACCTTC
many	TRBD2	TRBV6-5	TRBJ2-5	CASSPRGRDQETQYF	TGTGCCAGCAGTCCCCGCGGGAGGGACCAAGAGACCCAGTACTTC
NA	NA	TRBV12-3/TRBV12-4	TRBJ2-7	CASSFIREQYF	TGTGCCAGCAGTTTTATCCGCGAGCAGTACTTC
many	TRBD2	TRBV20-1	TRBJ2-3	CSARNPSGRVDTQYF	TGCAGTGCTAGAAACCCTAGCGGGAGGGTAGATACGCAGTATTTT
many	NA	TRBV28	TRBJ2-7	CASSFGGGDGEQYF	TGTGCCAGCAGTTTCGGAGGGGGGGATGGAGAGCAGTACTTC
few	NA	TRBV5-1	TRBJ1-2	CASSLGDYSSGIYGYTF	TGCGCCAGCAGCTTGGGAGATTACTCGTCAGGGATCTATGGCTACACCTTC
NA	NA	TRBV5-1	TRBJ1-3	CASSEAPGNTIYF	TGCGCCAGCTCCGAGGCCCCCGGAAACACCATATATTTT
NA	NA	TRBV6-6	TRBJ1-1	CASILDSPNTEAFF	TGTGCCAGCATTCTTGATTCCCCGAACACTGAAGCTTTCTTT
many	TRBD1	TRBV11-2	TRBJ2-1	CASSSPRGPYNEQFF	TGTGCCAGCAGCTCGCCCAGGGGGCCCTACAATGAGCAGTTCTTC
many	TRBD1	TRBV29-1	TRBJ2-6	CSVGPDRDPLSGANVLTF	TGCAGCGTTGGACCTGACAGGGATCCCCTCTCTGGGGCCAACGTCCTGACTTTC
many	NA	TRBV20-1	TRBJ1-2	CSARDRVTGDYGYTF	TGCAGTGCTAGAGATCGGGTGACGGGGGACTATGGCTACACCTTC
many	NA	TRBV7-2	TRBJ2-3	CASSPAPTGEVRTDTQYF	TGTGCCAGCAGCCCCGCTCCAACGGGGGAGGTACGCACAGATACGCAGTATTTT
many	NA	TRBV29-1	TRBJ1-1	CSVDPQGLYTEAFF	TGCAGCGTTGATCCCCAGGGGCTTTATACTGAAGCTTTCTTT
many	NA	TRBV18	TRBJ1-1	CASSPRTGSGAEAFF	TGTGCCAGCTCACCCCGAACCGGGAGCGGTGCTGAAGCTTTCTTT
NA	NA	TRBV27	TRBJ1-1	CASRPDRNTEAFF	TGTGCCAGCAGACCCGACAGGAACACTGAAGCTTTCTTT
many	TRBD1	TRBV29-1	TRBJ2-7	CSVEHGQGTYEQYF	TGCAGCGTTGAGCACGGACAGGGCACCTACGAGCAGTACTTC
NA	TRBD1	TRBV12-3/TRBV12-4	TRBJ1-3	CASRPTLPRTGRNTIYF	TGTGCCAGCAGGCCTACCCTTCCCCGGACAGGGAGAAACACCATATATTTT
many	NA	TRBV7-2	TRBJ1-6	CASSLLGGGNNSPLHF	TGTGCCAGCAGCTTGCTAGGGGGTGGAAATAATTCACCCCTCCACTTT
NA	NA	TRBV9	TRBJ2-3	CASSPPQGRLADTQYF	TGTGCCAGCAGCCCTCCTCAGGGGAGATTGGCAGATACGCAGTATTTT
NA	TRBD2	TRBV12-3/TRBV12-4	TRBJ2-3	CASSLHLAGRSTDTQYF	TGTGCCAGCAGTTTACACCTAGCGGGACGGAGCACAGATACGCAGTATTTT